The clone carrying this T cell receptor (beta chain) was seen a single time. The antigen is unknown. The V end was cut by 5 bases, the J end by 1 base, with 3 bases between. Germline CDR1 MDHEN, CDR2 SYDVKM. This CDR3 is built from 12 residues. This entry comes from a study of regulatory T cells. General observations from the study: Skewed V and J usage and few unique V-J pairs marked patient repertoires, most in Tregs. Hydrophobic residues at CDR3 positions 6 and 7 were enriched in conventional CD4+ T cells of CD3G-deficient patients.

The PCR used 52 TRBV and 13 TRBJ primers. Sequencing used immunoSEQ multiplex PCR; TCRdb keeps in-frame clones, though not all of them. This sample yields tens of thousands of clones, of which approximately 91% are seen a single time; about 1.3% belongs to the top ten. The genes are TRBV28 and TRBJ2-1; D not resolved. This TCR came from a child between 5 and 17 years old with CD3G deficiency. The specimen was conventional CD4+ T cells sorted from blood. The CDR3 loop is CASSRSYNEQFF. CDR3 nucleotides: TGTGCCAGCAGTAGATCCTACAATGAGCAGTTCTTC.